This paragraph covers one TCR beta chain sequence. Its cognate antigen is unknown. It may be a read error: a sequence one base away is much more abundant. Each 20-30 mg portion of unsorted bulk tissue served as the source for co-extraction of RNA and DNA. Tumor samples were assessed, and every one had over 90% viable tumor cells. The data belong to a study of tumor-infiltrating lymphocytes in primary liver carcinoma. The wider study: The study included patients who were men and women aged 30 to 69 years. General study points: Tumor-blood pairs (like tumor-adjacent pairs) overlapped less than tumor region pairs did. When set against blood, tumors had a significantly higher top-250-clone fraction (p = 0.039).

Looked up from germline, CDR1 is SGHNT and CDR2 is YENEEA. CDR3 length: 12 amino acids. TCR beta cDNA came from about 470 ng total RNA, primed with a constant-region primer. Nested multiplex PCR, run for three rounds with slightly modified ARM-PCR, yielded TCR beta libraries. The first two PCR rounds used TRBV1-TRBV30 forward primers with a C-beta reverse primer, roughly 10 cycles each. From the multiplex PCR reads, TCRdb called clonotypes with MiXCR, one entry per CDR3 protein. The sample yields approximately 24,000 distinct CDR3 sequences, approximately 78% seen once. Sequences were obtained from liver tumor tissue from sampling region 3. The subset is: tumor region T3, left-lateral pole. The genes are TRBV11-3 and TRBJ2-5; TRBD1 might be the D (6 bases). The clonotype originates from a man aged 35 to 55 with primary liver carcinoma and hepatitis B virus infection. CDR3 nucleotides: TGTGCCAGCAGCTTAGACACAGGGACCCATTACTTC. Residues: CASSLDTGTHYF.